The source of this TCR beta chain is a study of Graves' ophthalmopathy and Graves' hyperthyroidism. Scientists amplified the TCR beta CDR3 regions from RNA transcripts. HTBI primers were used in a first-round RT-PCR, which preceded a second-round multiplex PCR. One entry per CDR3 protein results from TCRdb running MiXCR on the multiplex PCR reads. This repertoire shows 660,000 or so distinct CDR3 sequences, 35% to 50% found once; its top ten account for about 3.3%. Findings of the study overall: Separation of ophthalmopathy from stable hyperthyroidism was achieved by a 13-signature model, at approximately 87% sensitivity and around 81% specificity. Most expanded thyroid clonotypes above 0.001 frequency also appeared in blood.

Diagnostic conclusions were grounded in clinical symptoms, serum thyroxine, TRAb, thyroid ultrasound and orbital computed tomography. This clonotype was recorded once. What it binds is unknown. The source material was peripheral blood. The TCR was taken from an adult man with Graves' ophthalmopathy.

The CDR3 bases are TGCAGCGTCCTGGGGGACACAGATACGCAGTATTTT. This translates into CSVLGDTDTQYF. The V call is TRBV29-1, the J call TRBJ2-3, with D perhaps matching TRBD1 or TRBD2 (5 bases each). V gave up 6 bases and J gave up 2 bases, with 9 bases separating them. Per the germline V gene, CDR1 is SQVTM and CDR2 is ANQGSEA. This CDR3 has 12 residues.